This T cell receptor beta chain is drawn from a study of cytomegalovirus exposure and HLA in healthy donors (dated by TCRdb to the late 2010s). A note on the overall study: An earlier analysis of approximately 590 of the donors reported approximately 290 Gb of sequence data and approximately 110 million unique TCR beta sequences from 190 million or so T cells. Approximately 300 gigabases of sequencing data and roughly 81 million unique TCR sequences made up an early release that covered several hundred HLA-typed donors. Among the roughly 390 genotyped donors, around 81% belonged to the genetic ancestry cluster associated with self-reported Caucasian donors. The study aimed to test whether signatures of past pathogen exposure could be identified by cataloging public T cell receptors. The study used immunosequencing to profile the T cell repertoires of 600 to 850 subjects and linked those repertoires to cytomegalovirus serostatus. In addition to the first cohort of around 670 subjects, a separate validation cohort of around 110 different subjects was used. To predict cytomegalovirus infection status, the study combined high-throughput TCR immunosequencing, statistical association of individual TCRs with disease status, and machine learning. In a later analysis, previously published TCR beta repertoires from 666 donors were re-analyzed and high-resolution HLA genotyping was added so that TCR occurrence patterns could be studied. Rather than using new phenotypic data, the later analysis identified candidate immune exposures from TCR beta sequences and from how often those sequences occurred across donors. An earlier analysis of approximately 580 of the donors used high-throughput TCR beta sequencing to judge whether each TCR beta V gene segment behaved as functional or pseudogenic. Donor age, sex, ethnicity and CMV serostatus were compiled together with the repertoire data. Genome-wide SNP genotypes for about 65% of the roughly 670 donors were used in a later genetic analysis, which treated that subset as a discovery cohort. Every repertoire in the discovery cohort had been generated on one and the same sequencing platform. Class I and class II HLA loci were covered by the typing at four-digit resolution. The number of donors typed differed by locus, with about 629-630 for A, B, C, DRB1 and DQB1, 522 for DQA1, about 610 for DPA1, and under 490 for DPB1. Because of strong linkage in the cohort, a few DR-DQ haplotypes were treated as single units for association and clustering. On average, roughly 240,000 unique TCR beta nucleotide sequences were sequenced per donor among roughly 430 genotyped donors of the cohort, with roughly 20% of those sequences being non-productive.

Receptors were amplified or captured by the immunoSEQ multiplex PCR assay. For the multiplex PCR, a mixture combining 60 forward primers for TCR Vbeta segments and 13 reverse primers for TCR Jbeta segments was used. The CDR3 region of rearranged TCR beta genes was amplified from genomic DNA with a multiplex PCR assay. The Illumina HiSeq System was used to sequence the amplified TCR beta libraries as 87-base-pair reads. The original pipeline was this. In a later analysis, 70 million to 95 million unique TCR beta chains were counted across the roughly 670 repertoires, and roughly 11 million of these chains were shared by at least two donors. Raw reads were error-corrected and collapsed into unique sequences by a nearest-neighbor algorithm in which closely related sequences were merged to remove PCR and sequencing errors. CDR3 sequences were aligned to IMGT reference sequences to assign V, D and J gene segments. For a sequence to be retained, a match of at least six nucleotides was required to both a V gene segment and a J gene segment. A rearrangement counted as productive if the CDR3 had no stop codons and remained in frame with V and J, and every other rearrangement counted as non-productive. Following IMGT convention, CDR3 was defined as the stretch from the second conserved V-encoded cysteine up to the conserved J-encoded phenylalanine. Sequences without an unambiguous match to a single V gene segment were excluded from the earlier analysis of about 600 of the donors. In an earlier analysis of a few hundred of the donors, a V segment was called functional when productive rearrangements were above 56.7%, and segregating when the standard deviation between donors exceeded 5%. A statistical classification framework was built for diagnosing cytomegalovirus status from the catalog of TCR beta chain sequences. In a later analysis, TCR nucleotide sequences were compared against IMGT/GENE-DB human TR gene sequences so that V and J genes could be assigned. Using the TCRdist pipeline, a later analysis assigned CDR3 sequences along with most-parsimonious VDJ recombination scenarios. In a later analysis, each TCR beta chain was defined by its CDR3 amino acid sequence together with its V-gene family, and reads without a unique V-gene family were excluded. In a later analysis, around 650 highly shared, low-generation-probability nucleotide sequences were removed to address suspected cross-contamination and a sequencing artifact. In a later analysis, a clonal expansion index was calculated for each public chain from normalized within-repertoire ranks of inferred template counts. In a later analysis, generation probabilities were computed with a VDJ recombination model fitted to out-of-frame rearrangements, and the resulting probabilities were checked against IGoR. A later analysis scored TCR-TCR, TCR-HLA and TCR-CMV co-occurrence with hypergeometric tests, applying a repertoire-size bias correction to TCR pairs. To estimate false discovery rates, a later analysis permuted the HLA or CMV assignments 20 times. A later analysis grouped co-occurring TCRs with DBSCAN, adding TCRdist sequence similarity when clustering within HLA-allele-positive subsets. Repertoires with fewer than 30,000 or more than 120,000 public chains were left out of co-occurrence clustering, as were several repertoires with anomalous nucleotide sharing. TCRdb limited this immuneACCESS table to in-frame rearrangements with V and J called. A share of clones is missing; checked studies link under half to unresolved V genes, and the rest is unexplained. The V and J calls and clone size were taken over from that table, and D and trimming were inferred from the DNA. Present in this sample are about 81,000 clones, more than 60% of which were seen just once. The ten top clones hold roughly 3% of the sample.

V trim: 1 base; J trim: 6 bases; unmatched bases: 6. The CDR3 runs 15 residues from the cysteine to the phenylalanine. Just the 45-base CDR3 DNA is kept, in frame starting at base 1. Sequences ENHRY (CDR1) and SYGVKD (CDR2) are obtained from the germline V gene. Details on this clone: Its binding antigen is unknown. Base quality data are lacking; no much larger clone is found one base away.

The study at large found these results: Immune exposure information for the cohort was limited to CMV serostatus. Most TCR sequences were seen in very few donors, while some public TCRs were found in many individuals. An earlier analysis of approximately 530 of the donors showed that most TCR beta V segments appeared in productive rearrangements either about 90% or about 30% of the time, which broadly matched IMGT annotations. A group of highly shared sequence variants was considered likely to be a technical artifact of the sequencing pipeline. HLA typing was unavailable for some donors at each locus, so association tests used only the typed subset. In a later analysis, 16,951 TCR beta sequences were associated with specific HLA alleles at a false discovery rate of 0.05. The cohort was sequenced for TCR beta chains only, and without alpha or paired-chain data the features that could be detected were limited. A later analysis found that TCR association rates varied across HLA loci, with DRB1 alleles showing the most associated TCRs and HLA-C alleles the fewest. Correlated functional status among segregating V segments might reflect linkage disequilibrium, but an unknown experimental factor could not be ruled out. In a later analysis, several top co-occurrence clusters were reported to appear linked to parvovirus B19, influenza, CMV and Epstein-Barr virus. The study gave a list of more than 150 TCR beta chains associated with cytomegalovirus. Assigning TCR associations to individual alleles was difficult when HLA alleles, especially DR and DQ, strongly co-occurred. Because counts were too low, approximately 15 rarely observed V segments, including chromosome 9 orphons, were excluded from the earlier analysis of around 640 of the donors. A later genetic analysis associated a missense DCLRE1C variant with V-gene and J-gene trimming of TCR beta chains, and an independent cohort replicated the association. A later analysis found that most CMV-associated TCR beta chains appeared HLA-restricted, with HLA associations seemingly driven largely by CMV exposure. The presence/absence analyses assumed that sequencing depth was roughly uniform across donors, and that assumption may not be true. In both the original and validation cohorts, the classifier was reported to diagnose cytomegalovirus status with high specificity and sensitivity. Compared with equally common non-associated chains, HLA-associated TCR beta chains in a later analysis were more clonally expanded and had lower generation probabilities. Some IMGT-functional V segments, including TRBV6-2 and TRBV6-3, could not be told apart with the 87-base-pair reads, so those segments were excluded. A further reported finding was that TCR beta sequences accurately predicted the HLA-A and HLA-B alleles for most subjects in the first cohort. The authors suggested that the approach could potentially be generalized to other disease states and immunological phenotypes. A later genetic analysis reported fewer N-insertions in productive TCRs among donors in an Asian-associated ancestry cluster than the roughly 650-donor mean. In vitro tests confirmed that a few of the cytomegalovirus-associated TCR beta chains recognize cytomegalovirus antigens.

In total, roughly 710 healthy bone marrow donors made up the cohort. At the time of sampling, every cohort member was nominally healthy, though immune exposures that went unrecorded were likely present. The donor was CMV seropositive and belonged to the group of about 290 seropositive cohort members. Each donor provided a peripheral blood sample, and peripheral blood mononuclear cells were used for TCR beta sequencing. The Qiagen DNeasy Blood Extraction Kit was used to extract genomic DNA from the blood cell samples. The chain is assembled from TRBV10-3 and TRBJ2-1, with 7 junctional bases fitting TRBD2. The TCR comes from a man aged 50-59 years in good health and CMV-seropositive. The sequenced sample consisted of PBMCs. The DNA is TGTGCCATCAGTGAGTTCTCGGGAGGTACCAATGAGCAGTTCTTC. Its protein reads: CAISEFSGGTNEQFF.